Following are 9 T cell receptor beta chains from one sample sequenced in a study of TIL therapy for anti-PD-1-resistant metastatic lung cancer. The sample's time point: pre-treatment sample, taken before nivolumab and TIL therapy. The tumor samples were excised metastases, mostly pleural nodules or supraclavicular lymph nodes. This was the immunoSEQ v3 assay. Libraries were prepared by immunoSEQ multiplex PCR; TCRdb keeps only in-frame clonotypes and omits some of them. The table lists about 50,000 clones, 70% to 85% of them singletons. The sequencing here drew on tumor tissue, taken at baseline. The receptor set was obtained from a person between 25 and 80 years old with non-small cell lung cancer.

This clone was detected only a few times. CDR3 sequence (DNA): TGTGCCAGCAGCCCAACAGGGCCGAACACTGAAGCTTTCTTT. This codes for CASSPTGPNTEAFF. V usage is TRBV6-5 and J usage is TRBJ1-1, with D perhaps matching TRBD1 (6 bases). There are 14 residues in the CDR3. CDR1 and CDR2 from the germline V gene are MNHEY and SVGAGI. V was cut by 6 bases and J by 1 base, with 12 bases left in between.

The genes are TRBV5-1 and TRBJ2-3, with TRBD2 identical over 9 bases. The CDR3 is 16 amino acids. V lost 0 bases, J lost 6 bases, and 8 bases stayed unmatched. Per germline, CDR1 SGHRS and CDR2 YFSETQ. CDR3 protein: CASSLALAGAGDTQYF. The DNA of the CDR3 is TGCGCCAGCAGCTTGGCCTTAGCGGGGGCGGGGGATACGCAGTATTTT.

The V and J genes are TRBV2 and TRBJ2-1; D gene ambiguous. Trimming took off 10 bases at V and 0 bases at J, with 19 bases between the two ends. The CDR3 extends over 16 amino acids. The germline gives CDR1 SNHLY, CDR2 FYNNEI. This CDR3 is CATSPSLPPSYNEQFF. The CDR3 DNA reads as TGTGCCACCTCCCCAAGCCTCCCACCCTCCTACAATGAGCAGTTCTTC.

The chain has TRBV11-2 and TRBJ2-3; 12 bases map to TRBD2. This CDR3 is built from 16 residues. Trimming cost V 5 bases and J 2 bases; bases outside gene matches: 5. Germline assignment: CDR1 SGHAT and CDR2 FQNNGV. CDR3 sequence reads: CASSLLAGGPTDTQYF. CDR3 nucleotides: TGTGCCAGCAGCCTCCTAGCGGGGGGGCCCACAGATACGCAGTATTTT.

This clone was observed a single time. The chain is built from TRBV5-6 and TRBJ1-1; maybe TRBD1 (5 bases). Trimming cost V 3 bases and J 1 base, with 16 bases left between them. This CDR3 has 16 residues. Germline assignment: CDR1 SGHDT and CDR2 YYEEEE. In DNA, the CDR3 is TGTGCCAGCAGCTCCCCCTCACAGGCTAGGAACACTGAAGCTTTCTTT. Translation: CASSSPSQARNTEAFF. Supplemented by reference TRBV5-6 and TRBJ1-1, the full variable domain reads DAGVTQSPTHLIKTRGQQVTLRCSPKSGHDTVSWYQQALGQGPQFIFQYYEEEERQRGNFPDRFSGHQFPNYSSELNVNALLLGDSALYLCASSSPSQARNTEAFFGQGTRLTVV.

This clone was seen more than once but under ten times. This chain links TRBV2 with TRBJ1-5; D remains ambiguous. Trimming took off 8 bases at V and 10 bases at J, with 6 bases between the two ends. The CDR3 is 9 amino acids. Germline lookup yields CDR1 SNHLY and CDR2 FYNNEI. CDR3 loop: CASGSPQHF. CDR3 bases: TGTGCCAGCGGCAGCCCCCAGCATTTT. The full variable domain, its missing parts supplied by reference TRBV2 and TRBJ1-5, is EPEVTQTPSHQVTQMGQEVILRCVPISNHLYFYWYRQILGQKVEFLVSFYNNEISEKSEIFDDQFSVERPDGSNFTLKIRSTKLEDSAMYFCASGSPQHFGDGTRLSIL.

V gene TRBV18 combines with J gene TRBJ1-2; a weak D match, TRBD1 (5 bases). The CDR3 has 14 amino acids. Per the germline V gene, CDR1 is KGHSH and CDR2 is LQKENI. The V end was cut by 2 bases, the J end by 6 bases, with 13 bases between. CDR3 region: CASSPTGPGDGYTF. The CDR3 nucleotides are TGTGCCAGCTCACCAACAGGCCCTGGGGATGGCTACACCTTC.

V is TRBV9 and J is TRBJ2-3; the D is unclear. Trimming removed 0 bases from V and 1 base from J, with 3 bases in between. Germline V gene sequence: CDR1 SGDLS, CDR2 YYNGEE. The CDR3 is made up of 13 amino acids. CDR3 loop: CASSVEGTDTQYF. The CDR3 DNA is TGTGCCAGCAGCGTAGAAGGCACAGATACGCAGTATTTT.

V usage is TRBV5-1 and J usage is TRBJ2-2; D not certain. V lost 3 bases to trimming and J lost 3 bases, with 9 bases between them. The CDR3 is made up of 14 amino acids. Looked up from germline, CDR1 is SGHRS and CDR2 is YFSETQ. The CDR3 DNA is TGCGCCAGCAGCTCCCAACCCGACACCGGGGAGCTGTTTTTT. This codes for CASSSQPDTGELFF.